These T cell receptor beta chains were read from a single sample in a study of T cell responses to AZD1222 COVID-19 vaccine. Here immunoSEQ multiplex PCR was the method, and the copy in TCRdb shows in-frame clones only, minus some. The table includes under 150,000 clones, around 90% detected once. Source: peripheral blood, taken on day 0 of AZD1222 vaccination. All receptors derive from an adult in good health. Each CDR3 is given with its conserved first and last residue. The D gene is left open where the match is weak. Size is stated for part of the rows, as once, few or many counts, or as a class when the clone is expanded.

j_gene,abundance,d_gene,v_gene,CDR3aa,CDR3nt
TRBJ2-7,.,.,TRBV21-1,CASSKGLPWGLAEIYYEQYF,TGTGCCAGCAGCAAAGGGCTCCCGTGGGGACTAGCGGAAATTTACTACGAGCAGTACTTC
TRBJ1-3,.,.,TRBV29-1,CSVVGGNGNTIYF,TGCAGCGTTGTCGGCGGGAATGGAAACACCATATATTTT
TRBJ2-2,once,.,TRBV12-3/TRBV12-4,CASSLGAAGELFF,TGTGCCAGCAGTTTAGGGGCAGCCGGGGAGCTGTTTTTT
TRBJ1-2,once,.,TRBV28,CASRRTDPSGYTF,TGTGCCAGCAGAAGGACAGACCCTAGTGGCTACACCTTC
TRBJ2-7,once,TRBD2,TRBV4-2,CASSQDPTSGSGEQYF,TGTGCCAGCAGCCAAGATCCCACTAGCGGGAGCGGCGAGCAGTACTTC
TRBJ2-7,.,.,TRBV5-1,CASSLASSEQYF,TGCGCCAGCAGCTTGGCCTCTTCCGAGCAGTACTTC
TRBJ1-3,.,.,TRBV4-2,CASSQDPGRASGNTIYF,TGTGCCAGCAGCCAAGATCCGGGACGGGCCTCTGGAAACACCATATATTTT
TRBJ1-5,.,.,TRBV6-5,CASSLNPLIGQPQHF,TGTGCCAGCAGTCTAAACCCACTTATTGGGCAGCCCCAGCATTTT
TRBJ2-7,.,.,TRBV28,CASTISGSRQGEQYF,TGTGCCAGCACGATATCGGGGTCCCGGCAGGGTGAGCAGTACTTC
TRBJ2-5,.,TRBD2,TRBV5-1,CASSLSSGRSETQYF,TGCGCCAGCAGCTTGTCTAGCGGGAGGTCGGAGACCCAGTACTTC
TRBJ1-2,.,TRBD1,TRBV15,CATSRLDRDLVDYGYTF,TGTGCCACCAGCAGATTGGACAGGGACTTGGTGGACTATGGCTACACCTTC
TRBJ2-7,.,TRBD1,TRBV6-5,CAIRTGGFDEQYF,TGTGCCATCAGGACAGGGGGGTTCGACGAGCAGTACTTC
TRBJ1-4,.,.,TRBV14,CASRHNREKLFF,TGTGCCAGCAGACATAACAGAGAAAAACTGTTTTTT
TRBJ1-6,.,TRBD1,TRBV7-2,CASSWGQGFNSPLHF,TGTGCCAGCAGCTGGGGACAGGGATTTAATTCACCCCTCCACTTT
TRBJ2-7,.,.,TRBV21-1,CASSKSGVGNTPYEQYF,TGTGCCAGCAGCAAAAGCGGGGTCGGGAACACCCCCTACGAGCAGTACTTC
TRBJ2-1,.,TRBD2,TRBV18,CASSPRLTSGGAGNEQFF,TGTGCCAGCTCACCACGCTTGACTAGCGGGGGGGCAGGGAATGAGCAGTTCTTC
TRBJ2-1,.,.,TRBV6-1,CASSEAATIEEQFF,TGTGCCAGCAGTGAAGCTGCCACAATTGAGGAGCAGTTCTTC
TRBJ1-5,once,TRBD1,TRBV28,CASVRDRGLGQPQHF,TGTGCCAGCGTCCGGGACAGGGGGCTAGGCCAGCCCCAGCATTTT
TRBJ2-5,.,.,TRBV20-1,CSVFAETQYF,TGCAGTGTATTTGCTGAGACCCAGTACTTC
TRBJ2-7,.,TRBD1,TRBV4-2,CASSQANRGPYEQYF,TGTGCCAGCAGCCAGGCTAACAGGGGGCCCTACGAGCAGTACTTC
TRBJ2-3,.,TRBD1,TRBV5-6,CASSLGAGTVGDTQYF,TGTGCCAGCAGCTTAGGAGCCGGGACAGTGGGGGATACGCAGTATTTT
TRBJ2-7,.,TRBD2,TRBV7-9,CASSLGGTNSYEQYF,TGTGCCAGCAGCTTAGGGGGGACTAACTCCTACGAGCAGTACTTC
TRBJ2-7,.,.,TRBV28,CASRRPGPRYEQYF,TGTGCCAGCAGGCGTCCGGGACCGAGGTACGAGCAGTACTTC
TRBJ1-2,.,.,TRBV24-1,CATSDRQRYGYTF,TGTGCCACCAGTGATCGACAGAGATATGGCTACACCTTC
TRBJ2-1,.,TRBD1,TRBV19,CASREIGTGGYNEQFF,TGTGCCAGTAGAGAGATTGGGACAGGGGGTTACAATGAGCAGTTCTTC
TRBJ2-5,.,TRBD2,TRBV6-1,CASSEGLLAGIGTQYF,TGTGCCAGCAGTGAAGGGCTACTAGCGGGGATTGGGACCCAGTACTTC
TRBJ1-4,.,.,TRBV2,CASSGASREKLFF,TGTGCCAGCAGTGGGGCCTCCCGGGAAAAACTGTTTTTT
TRBJ2-3,.,.,TRBV7-9,CASSLVPLNTQYF,TGTGCCAGCAGCTTAGTCCCCCTCAATACGCAGTATTTT
TRBJ2-7,.,TRBD2,TRBV6-5,CASSYSGLAGVYEQYF,TGTGCCAGCAGTTACTCGGGACTAGCGGGAGTCTACGAGCAGTACTTC
TRBJ1-1,.,.,TRBV28,CASSSAQGRTEAFF,TGTGCCAGCAGTTCCGCACAGGGTAGGACTGAAGCTTTCTTT
TRBJ2-1,once,.,TRBV27,CASSLSFRSSYNEQFF,TGTGCCAGCAGTTTATCGTTTCGTAGCTCCTACAATGAGCAGTTCTTC